The 27 T cell receptor beta chains below were found in one sample sequenced in a study of Tregs in tolerant kidney transplant recipients. Mixed chimerism was transient after nonmyeloablative marrow transplants from related graft donors. Profiling relied on immunoSEQ multiplex PCR, and the TCRdb table lists in-frame clones only, not all of them. The sample has 20,000 to 30,000 clones, and its top ten clones hold over 4%. The starting material was CD4+ T cells from blood (PBMCs), obtained 6 months after the transplant. These receptors were taken from a human patient who received a combined kidney and bone marrow transplant. These T cells may partly come from the graft donor.

In the case of this clone: Coverage ceases 3 residues before the CDR3 finishes, and the germline J gene fills in the end. This rearrangement joins TRBV30 to TRBJ2-1, with 14 positions matching TRBD2. The CDR3 consists of 16 residues. V lost 1 base to trimming and J lost 4 bases; unmatched junction nucleotides: 3. Germline V gives CDR1 GTSNPN, CDR2 SVGIG (reference sequence). CDR3 loop: CAWSGGTSGGYNEQFF. The part of the CDR3 DNA that was read is TGTGCCTGGAGTGGGGGGACTAGCGGGGGATACAATGAG. The full variable domain, its missing parts supplied by reference TRBV30 and TRBJ2-1, is SQTIHQWPATLVQPVGSPLSLECTVEGTSNPNLYWYRQAAGRGLQLLFYSVGIGQISSEVPQNLSASRPQDRQFILSSKKLLLSDSGFYLCAWSGGTSGGYNEQFFGPGTRLTVL.

With regard to this clone: The read gets to within 3 residues of the CDR3 end, and the germline J gene fills in the rest. J is TRBJ2-5 and V is TRBV7-6; possible D gene TRBD1, 6 bases. The V gene lost 5 bases and the J gene lost 4 bases, with 11 bases spanning the gap. This CDR3 contains 13 residues. CDR1 is SGHVS and CDR2 is FNYEAQ in the germline V gene. CDR3 in amino acids: CASSPRGGETQYF. The covered CDR3 bases are TGTGCCAGCAGCCCCCGAGGGGGAGAGACC.

CDR3 DNA, as far as it was read: TGTGCCAGCAGTTCCTCCGGCGCAGGCTCCTACGAG. This sequence encodes CASSSSGAGSYE. The full CDR3 sequence reads CASSSSGAGSYEQYF. The chain couples TRBV12-3 or TRBV12-4 to TRBJ2-7; D is ambiguous. The CDR3 is cut off 3 residues early in the read; its end comes from the germline J gene. This CDR3 region has 15 residues. The V end was cut by 4 bases, the J end by 0 bases, with 13 bases between.

Comments on this clone: Coverage ceases 3 residues before the CDR3 finishes, and the germline J gene fills in the end. The chain joins TRBV19 to TRBJ2-3; perhaps TRBD2 as D (7 bases). The CDR3 is made up of 15 amino acids. The V and J ends lost 7 bases and 5 bases respectively, with 19 bases between them. In germline, CDR1 is LNHDA, CDR2 SQIVND (reference sequence). CDR3 residues: CASKTAGAVGDTQYF. CDR3 DNA (partial): TGTGCCAGTAAGACCGCGGGGGCTGTTGGAGATACG.

Remarks on this clone: The sequenced fragment ends 3 residues before the CDR3 boundary, so the rest is inferred from the germline J gene. The chain links TRBV10-1 to TRBJ2-2, with a possible D match to TRBD2 (5 bases). CDR3 length: 15 residues. V gave up 5 bases and J gave up 0 bases, with 10 bases separating them. In germline, CDR1 is WNHNN, CDR2 SYGVQD (reference sequence). The CDR3 bases that were read are TGCGCCAGCAGTCCTCGACTACCGAACACCGGGGAG. Protein sequence: CASSPRLPNTGE. The whole CDR3 region reads CASSPRLPNTGELFF.

Concerning this clone: The read halts 3 residues ahead of the CDR3 end, with the missing end drawn from the germline J gene. The chain employs TRBV5-6 and TRBJ2-7; D is unresolved. This CDR3 is 14 amino acids long. The germline gives CDR1 SGHDT, CDR2 YYEEEE. Deletions cut 4 bases from V and 2 bases from J, with 13 bases between. The CDR3 protein is CASSPDRIPYEQYF. The DNA read from the CDR3 is TGTGCCAGCAGCCCAGATCGCATCCCCTACGAG.

Turning to this clone: The CDR3 is cut off 3 residues early in the read; its end comes from the germline J gene. V and J are TRBV11-2 and TRBJ1-1, with 8 bases lining up with TRBD1. With 5 bases clipped from V and 4 bases from J, the junction kept 6 bases outside the gene matches. In germline, CDR1 is SGHAT, CDR2 FQNNGV. The CDR3 extends over 14 amino acids. CDR3 bases read: TGTGCCAGCAGCCCAGTGGACAGGGCCACTGAA. Translating it yields CASSPVDRATE. The whole CDR3 reads CASSPVDRATEAFF.

Notes on this clone: Coverage ceases 3 residues before the CDR3 finishes, and the germline J gene fills in the end. The chain uses TRBV2 and TRBJ2-2, with a possible D match to TRBD1 (6 bases). CDR3 length: 14 residues. The V gene lost 6 bases and the J gene lost 4 bases, with 12 bases spanning the gap. The germline V gene encodes CDR1 SNHLY and CDR2 FYNNEI. The DNA read from the CDR3 is TGTGCCAGCAGACCTGCGGACAGCACCGGGGAG. Residues: CASRPADSTGE. The entire CDR3 is CASRPADSTGELFF.

On this clone itself: The read halts 3 residues ahead of the CDR3 end, with the missing end drawn from the germline J gene. The chain combines TRBV7-2 with TRBJ1-1, with 10 bases aligning to TRBD1. J gave up 2 bases and V 0 bases, and 6 bases lay outside the gene matches. CDR3 length: 17 amino acids. Germline assignment: CDR1 SGHTA and CDR2 FQGNSA. The CDR3 bases that were read are TGTGCCAGCAGCTTAGCCGGGACAGGGGTGAAAAACACTGAA. This sequence encodes CASSLAGTGVKNTE. The full CDR3 sequence reads CASSLAGTGVKNTEAFF.

With regard to this clone: Read data end 3 residues before the CDR3 end; the end is taken from the germline J gene. The chain has TRBV10-3 and TRBJ1-2, with 10 bases fitting TRBD1. CDR3 length equals 13 residues. Germline V lookup: CDR1 ENHRY, CDR2 SYGVKD. CDR3 DNA (partial): TGTGCCATCAGGCTGGGACAGGGGAACGGC. Protein sequence: CAIRLGQGNG. In full, the CDR3 reads CAIRLGQGNGYTF.

To note about this clone: The read halts 3 residues ahead of the CDR3 end, with the missing end drawn from the germline J gene. The chain joins TRBV19 to TRBJ2-2, with TRBD1 matching over 8 bases. The CDR3 spans 17 residues. CDR1 is LNHDA and CDR2 is SQIVND in the germline V gene (reference sequence). The V and J ends lost 2 bases and 0 bases, in that order; junction bases with no gene match: 5. This chain's CDR3 is CASSINRGRSNTGELFF. The sequenced part of the CDR3 DNA is TGTGCCAGTAGTATAAACAGGGGGAGGTCGAACACCGGGGAG.

For this clone: The CDR3 goes on 3 residues after the read ends, and that part is filled in from the germline J gene. This sequence joins TRBV6-4 and TRBJ2-1; maybe TRBD2 (7 bases). The CDR3 spans 17 residues. Trimming stripped 0 bases from V and 4 bases from J, with 16 bases between. The V gene's germline CDR1 is MRHNA and CDR2 SNTAGT. The DNA read from the CDR3 is TGTGCCAGCAGTGACTCGATACGGGGAGGGGGTTACAATGAG. The encoded protein is CASSDSIRGGGYNE. The entire CDR3 is CASSDSIRGGGYNEQFF.

Notes on this clone: Read coverage stops 3 residues before the CDR3 terminus; the germline J gene supplies the remainder. The V and J genes are TRBV28 and TRBJ2-3, with D perhaps being TRBD1 or TRBD2 (5 bases each). CDR1 and CDR2 (germline): MDHEN, SYDVKM. This CDR3 region has 15 residues. V was cut by 5 bases and J by 0 bases, with 12 bases left in between. CDR3 DNA, as far as it was read: TGTGCCAGCAGTGCAGGGAGATCTAGCACAGATACG. It specifies CASSAGRSSTDT. The CDR3 as a whole reads CASSAGRSSTDTQYF. The full variable domain, rest sourced from reference TRBV28 and TRBJ2-3, is DVKVTQSSRYLVKRTGEKVFLECVQDMDHENMFWYRQDPGLGLRLIYFSYDVKMKEKGDIPEGYSVSREKKERFSLILESASTNQTSMYLCASSAGRSSTDTQYFGPGTRLTVL.

A note on this clone: Coverage ceases 3 residues before the CDR3 finishes, and the germline J gene fills in the end. J is TRBJ1-2 and V is TRBV6-2 or TRBV6-3; D is unclear. Per germline, CDR1 MNHEY and CDR2 SVGEGT. This CDR3 is built from 13 residues. V gave up 2 bases and J gave up 0 bases, with 4 bases separating them. The sequenced part of the CDR3 DNA is TGTGCCAGCAGTTACACACCTAACTATGGC. This codes for CASSYTPNYG. The whole CDR3 region reads CASSYTPNYGYTF.

In regard to this clone: The CDR3 end falls 3 residues outside the read, so it is completed with the germline J gene. The chain couples TRBV5-1 to TRBJ2-7; the match to TRBD1 covers 7 bases. The CDR3 covers 16 residues. V lost 0 bases to trimming and J lost 0 bases; unmatched junction nucleotides: 6. Per germline, CDR1 SGHRS and CDR2 YFSETQ. CDR3 amino acids: CASSLGKQGNSYEQYF. Partial CDR3 DNA: TGCGCCAGCAGCTTGGGGAAACAGGGGAACTCCTACGAG.

A note on this clone: The observed sequence ends 3 residues before the CDR3 terminus, with the missing tail filled in from the germline J gene. The chain couples TRBV6-2 or TRBV6-3 to TRBJ2-7; 8 bases align to TRBD2. Germline V gene data show CDR1 as MNHEY and CDR2 as SVGEGT. The CDR3 extends over 13 amino acids. Trimming took 7 bases from V and 2 from J; bases not matched to a gene: 4. The CDR3 protein is CASKTSATYEQYF. CDR3 DNA, as far as it was read: TGTGCCAGCAAGACTAGCGCTACCTACGAG.

Worth noting for this clone: The observed sequence ends 3 residues before the CDR3 terminus, with the missing tail filled in from the germline J gene. The rearrangement uses TRBV10-1 and TRBJ2-3; TRBD2 aligns across 7 bases. J gave up 0 bases and V 6 bases, and 9 bases lay outside the gene matches. Germline values: CDR1 WNHNN, CDR2 SYGVQD (reference sequence). CDR3 length equals 16 residues. CDR3 DNA, as far as it was read: TGCGCCAGCAGCCGACTAGCATCAACTAGCACAGATACG. This encodes CASSRLASTSTDT. The complete CDR3 protein is CASSRLASTSTDTQYF.

Remarks on this clone: Coverage ceases 3 residues before the CDR3 finishes, and the germline J gene fills in the end. The chain joins TRBV30 to TRBJ1-5; TRBD1 matches at 9 bases. The V and J ends lost 3 bases and 1 base, in that order; junction bases with no gene match: 10. The CDR3 length is 17 residues. CDR1 and CDR2 (germline): GTSNPN, SVGIG (reference sequence). The CDR3 spells CAWREPPGTGSNQPQHF. Partial CDR3 DNA: TGTGCCTGGAGAGAACCCCCCGGGACAGGGAGCAATCAGCCC. Looking up the rest from reference TRBV30 and TRBJ1-5 gives the full variable domain: SQTIHQWPATLVQPVGSPLSLECTVEGTSNPNLYWYRQAAGRGLQLLFYSVGIGQISSEVPQNLSASRPQDRQFILSSKKLLLSDSGFYLCAWREPPGTGSNQPQHFGDGTRLSIL.

With regard to this clone: The read stops 3 residues short of the end of the CDR3; the missing end is completed from the germline J gene. This chain links TRBV6-4 with TRBJ2-2; D may be TRBD1 (5 bases). V lost 5 bases, J lost 5 bases, and 12 bases lay in between. CDR3 length equals 14 residues. The V gene's germline CDR1 is MRHNA and CDR2 SNTAGT. The sequenced part of the CDR3 DNA is TGTGCCAGCAGTTCAGGGTTTCGGACCGGGGAG. Its translation: CASSSGFRTGE. The whole CDR3 sequence reads CASSSGFRTGELFF.

Concerning this clone itself: The read falls 3 residues short of the CDR3 end, and the missing part is taken from the germline J gene. The chain is built from TRBV30 and TRBJ1-5; D gene uncertain. Germline-derived CDR1 and CDR2 are GTSNPN and SVGIG (reference sequence). There are 12 residues in the CDR3. V gave up 0 bases and J gave up 5 bases, with 5 bases separating them. CDR3 DNA (partial): TGTGCCTGGAGTGTAAAGGATCAGCCC. Translating it yields CAWSVKDQP. The full CDR3 reads CAWSVKDQPQHF.

Comment on this clone: The CDR3 end is not reached by the read, which stops 3 residues before it; the germline J gene fills it in. The chain carries TRBV7-9 and TRBJ1-1; no reliable D call. The V end lost 4 bases, the J end lost 3 bases, and 12 bases lay between the germline ends. CDR3 length: 14 amino acids. Per the germline V gene, CDR1 is SEHNR and CDR2 is FQNEAQ (reference sequence). The CDR3 loop reads CASSSVGVYTEAFF. The DNA read from the CDR3 is TGTGCCAGCAGCTCCGTCGGGGTCTACACTGAA.

Points on this clone: The read ends 3 residues early relative to the CDR3; the germline J gene fills the gap. This rearrangement joins TRBV29-1 to TRBJ1-5; 8 bases match TRBD1. Germline values: CDR1 SQVTM, CDR2 ANQGSEA. This CDR3 region has 13 residues. With V trimmed by 5 bases and J by 4 bases, 4 bases remained unmatched. CDR3 DNA (partial): TGCAGCGTTCGTGGGACAGGTAATCAGCCC. Translating gives CSVRGTGNQP. The complete CDR3 reads CSVRGTGNQPQHF.

As regards this clone: From the germline J gene comes the end of the CDR3, since the read stops 3 residues before it. The V and J genes are TRBV10-3 and TRBJ2-6; the D gene is possibly TRBD1 (6 bases). CDR1 is ENHRY, CDR2 SYGVKD, per germline. V lost 0 bases and J lost 0, with 9 bases in between. CDR3 length: 17 amino acids. CDR3 bases read: TGTGCCATCAGTGAGTCGGGGACAAGCTCTGGGGCCAACGTC. Residues: CAISESGTSSGANV. The whole CDR3 sequence is CAISESGTSSGANVLTF.

In the case of this clone: The read ends 3 residues shy of where the CDR3 ends; the end is completed using the germline J gene. The chain combines TRBV5-4 with TRBJ2-3; TRBD1 or TRBD2 may be the D gene (5 bases each). V dropped 0 bases and J dropped 5 bases, with 13 bases sitting between them. Germline CDR1 and CDR2: SGHNT and YYREEE (reference sequence). The CDR3 totals 15 residues. The chain's CDR3 is CASSLEPQRGDTQYF. The sequenced CDR3 bases are TGTGCCAGCAGCTTGGAGCCACAGAGGGGAGATACG.

Worth noting for this clone: The read ends 3 residues before the CDR3 terminus; that terminus is restored from the germline J gene. The chain couples TRBV20-1 to TRBJ2-7; tentatively, D is TRBD1 (5 bases). The V gene's germline CDR1 is DFQATT and CDR2 SNEGSKA (reference sequence). The CDR3 has 13 residues. V lost 3 bases, J lost 5 bases, and 14 bases lay in between. This chain's CDR3 is CSASRVQVHEQYF. The part of the CDR3 DNA that was read is TGCAGTGCTAGCAGGGTACAGGTCCACGAG.

To note about this clone: The observed sequence ends 3 residues before the CDR3 terminus, with the missing tail filled in from the germline J gene. This sequence joins TRBV29-1 and TRBJ1-1; TRBD1 agrees at 7 bases. The V gene's germline CDR1 is SQVTM and CDR2 ANQGSEA. The CDR3 is made up of 12 amino acids. This CDR3 is CSVEDMTGRAFF. Incomplete CDR3 DNA: TGCAGCGTTGAAGATATGACAGGGCGA.

The CDR3 bases that were read are TGTGCCAGCAGCTTAGCGGCGGGGAAGGCTGGAAACACC. This sequence encodes CASSLAAGKAGNT. Given in full, the CDR3 is CASSLAAGKAGNTIYF. The chain couples TRBV7-6 to TRBJ1-3, with D unclear. The read finishes 3 residues shy of the CDR3 end, and the germline J gene is used to complete it. Germline V gene lookup returns CDR1 SGHVS and CDR2 FNYEAQ. The CDR3 is 16 amino acids. V was pared by 0 bases and J by 2 bases, with 11 bases between.